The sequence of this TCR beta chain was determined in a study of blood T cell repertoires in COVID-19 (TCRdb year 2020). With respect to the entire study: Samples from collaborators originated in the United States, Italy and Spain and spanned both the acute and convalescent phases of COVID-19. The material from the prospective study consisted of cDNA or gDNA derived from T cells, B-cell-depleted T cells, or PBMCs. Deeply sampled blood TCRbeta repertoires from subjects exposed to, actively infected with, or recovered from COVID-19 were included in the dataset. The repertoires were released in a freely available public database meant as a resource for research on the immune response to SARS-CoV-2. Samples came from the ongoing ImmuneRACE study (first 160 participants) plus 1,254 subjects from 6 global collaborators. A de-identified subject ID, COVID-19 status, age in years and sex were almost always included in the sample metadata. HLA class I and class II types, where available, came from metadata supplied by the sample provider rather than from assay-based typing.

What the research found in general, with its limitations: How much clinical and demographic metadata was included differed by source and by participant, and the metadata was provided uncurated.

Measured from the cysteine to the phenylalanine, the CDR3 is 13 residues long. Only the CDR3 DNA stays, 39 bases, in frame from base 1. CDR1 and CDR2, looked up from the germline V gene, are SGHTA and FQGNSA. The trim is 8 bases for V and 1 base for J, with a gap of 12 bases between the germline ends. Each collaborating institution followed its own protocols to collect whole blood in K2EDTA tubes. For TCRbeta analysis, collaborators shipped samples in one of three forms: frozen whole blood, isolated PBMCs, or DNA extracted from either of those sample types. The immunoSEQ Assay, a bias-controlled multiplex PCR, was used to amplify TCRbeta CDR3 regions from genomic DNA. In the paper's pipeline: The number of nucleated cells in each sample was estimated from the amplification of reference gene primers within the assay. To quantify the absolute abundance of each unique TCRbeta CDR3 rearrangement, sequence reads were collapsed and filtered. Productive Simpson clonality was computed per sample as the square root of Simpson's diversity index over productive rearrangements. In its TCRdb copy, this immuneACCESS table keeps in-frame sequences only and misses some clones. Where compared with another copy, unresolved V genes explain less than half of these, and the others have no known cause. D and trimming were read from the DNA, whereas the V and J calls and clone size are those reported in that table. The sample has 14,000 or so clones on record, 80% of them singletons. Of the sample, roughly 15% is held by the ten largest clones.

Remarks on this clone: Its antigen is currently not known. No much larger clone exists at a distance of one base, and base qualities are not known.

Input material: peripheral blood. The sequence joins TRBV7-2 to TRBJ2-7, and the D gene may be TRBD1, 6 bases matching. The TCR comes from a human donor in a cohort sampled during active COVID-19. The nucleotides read TGTGCCAGCGGACCTACAGGGTCCTACGAGCAGTACTTC. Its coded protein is CASGPTGSYEQYF.